The sequence of this TCR beta chain was determined in a study of T cell responses to AZD1222 COVID-19 vaccine. The germline V and J ends were trimmed by 3 bases and 7 bases, with 12 bases remaining between them. Germline V lookup: CDR1 LNHDA, CDR2 SQIVND (reference sequence). The CDR3 spans 13 residues. Data came from immunoSEQ multiplex PCR; TCRdb stores just in-frame clones and leaves some out. The sample lists over 100,000 clones; about 90% were seen once. As regards this clone: Its antigen remains unknown.

Points from the study as a whole: Across spike, vaccine-associated CD4 TCRs were found, dominant at 160-218 and 743-854. In all cases, repertoires were sampled only after the peak T cell response.

V is TRBV19 and J is TRBJ1-2, with D possibly TRBD1 on 6 matching bases. The starting material was peripheral blood, obtained on day 0 of AZD1222 vaccination. This clonotype originated in an adult in good health. CDR3 DNA: TGTGCCAGTAGTATTGGTGGGGGCGGTGGCTACACCTTC. It codes for CASSIGGGGGYTF.